This TCR beta chain was captured by sequencing in a study of preoperative IRX-2 immunotherapy in early breast cancer (dated by TCRdb to between 2019 and 2020). The germline ends are 11 bases apart after V is trimmed by 4 bases and J by 2 bases. The CDR3 runs 14 residues from the cysteine to the phenylalanine. Only CDR3 DNA is held: 42 bases, read in frame from base 1. CDR1 and CDR2 (SGHNT, YENEEA) derive from the germline V gene. The library was generated by the immunoSEQ multiplex PCR assay. TCRdb holds this immuneACCESS table with in-frame rearrangements only. Some clones are missing; in checked studies, unresolved V genes explain under half, and the rest has no known cause. The sample table shows roughly 93,000 clones, and 70% to 90% are seen once. The biggest ten clones account for about 2% of the sample. On this clone itself: Its antigen remains undetermined. Base qualities are not at hand, and no much larger clone is one base apart.

Explained via the paper, the treatment or condition label denotes: preoperative locoregional IRX-2 cytokine immunotherapy. The samples were obtained from a phase Ib study that tested preoperative, locoregional IRX-2 cytokine immunotherapy designed to prime immune responses. The donors were early-stage breast cancer patients who were given IRX-2 prior to surgery. This chain joins TRBV11-3 to TRBJ2-5; the D gene lacks a confident call. The clonotype comes from a human donor with breast cancer. The sequences come from tumor tissue, collected after IRX-2 immunotherapy. The nucleotides are TGTGCCAGCAGCTCTGTGGCCCGGCAAGAGACCCAGTACTTC. It translates as CASSSVARQETQYF.